This T cell receptor beta chain was documented in a study of T cells expressing NK-cell markers (dated by TCRdb to the early 2020s). Looking at the study overall: In sorted CD3+CD56+NKG2C+, CD3+CD56+NKG2C- and CD3+CD56-NKG2C+ T-cell subsets from 8 or 9 donors, TCR beta-chain repertoires were profiled. Among the eight sequenced donors, only one was HCMV-seronegative, while the other seven were HCMV-seropositive. Libraries were sequenced as 2 x 150 bp reads on Illumina HiSeq 2000/2500, MiSeq or NextSeq. Randomly selected healthy volunteers, three men and five women, were used as the eight sequenced donors.

A word on this clonotype: Its antigen is still unknown.

Sequencing used an Illumina HiSeq 2000. The TCR beta cDNA libraries were made using 5'RACE template switching, a step that added both a universal primer site and unique molecular identifiers. cDNA synthesis was primed from the TCR beta constant segment, followed by two successive PCR amplification steps. On the authors' methods: Reads were demultiplexed and grouped by UMI with MIGEC, and clonotypes were assembled and quantified with MiTCR. To remove erroneous sequences, TCR cDNA sequences were retained only when supported by two or more reads. Downstream repertoire analysis used the tcR package, and clonotypes were matched across fractions by CDR3 nucleotide sequence plus V segment. VDJmatch was used to annotate antigen specificity against VDJdb, with one amino acid substitution in CDR3 allowed. TCRdb reprocessed the reads; each CDR3 protein sequence makes one entry, and DNA is unavailable. These V and J calls originate from TCRdb's pipeline instead of the authors' own analysis. This sample's clone table shows 550,000 or so distinct CDR3 sequences. 3.5% to 4.5% of the sample belongs to the ten largest clones.

The CDR3 spans 15 residues, from the cysteine through the phenylalanine. DNA for this receptor is not on file. According to the germline V gene (reference sequence), CDR1 reads SEHNR and CDR2 reads FQNEAQ. HCMV serostatus was determined by detecting HCMV-specific IgG in serum with a commercial ELISA kit. Ficoll density gradient centrifugation was used to isolate peripheral blood mononuclear cells from blood. Overall study results and their limits: Those dominant clonotypes were again the most abundant among CD3+CD56-NKG2C+ cells in a few donors, at about 28.3-65%. Whether the expanded NKG2C-expressing T cell clones were specific for HCMV antigens was left unclear. In more than 5 donors, the dominant CD3+CD56+NKG2C+ clonotypes were found to rank among the top 10 CD8+ clonotypes and to make up about 1.0-7.5% of CD8+ T cells.

The chain employs TRBV7-9 and TRBJ2-1. The sequenced sample was blood T cells: a sorted CD56 or NKG2C T cell subset, CD4+ or CD8+ T cells, or bulk PBMC T cells (not recorded which). This clonotype was sampled from a man in his late teens or twenties in good health. Donor details come from another sample of the same person, matched by shared clones. The CDR3 protein: CASSSAAISYNEQFF.